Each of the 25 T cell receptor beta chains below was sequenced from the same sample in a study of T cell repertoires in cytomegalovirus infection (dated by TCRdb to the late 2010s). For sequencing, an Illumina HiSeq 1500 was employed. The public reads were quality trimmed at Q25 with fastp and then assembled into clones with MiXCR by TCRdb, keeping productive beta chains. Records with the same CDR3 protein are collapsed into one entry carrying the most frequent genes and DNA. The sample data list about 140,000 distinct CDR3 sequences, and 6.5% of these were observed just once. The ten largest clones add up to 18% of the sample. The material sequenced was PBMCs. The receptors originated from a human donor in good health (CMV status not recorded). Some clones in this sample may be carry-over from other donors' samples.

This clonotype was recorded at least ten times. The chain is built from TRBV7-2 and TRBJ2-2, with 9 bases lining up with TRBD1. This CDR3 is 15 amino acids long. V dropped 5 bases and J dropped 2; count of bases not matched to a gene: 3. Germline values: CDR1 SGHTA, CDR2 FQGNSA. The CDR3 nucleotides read TGTGCCAGCAGCACAACAGGGGGCAACACCGGGGAGCTGTTTTTT. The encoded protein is CASSTTGGNTGELFF.

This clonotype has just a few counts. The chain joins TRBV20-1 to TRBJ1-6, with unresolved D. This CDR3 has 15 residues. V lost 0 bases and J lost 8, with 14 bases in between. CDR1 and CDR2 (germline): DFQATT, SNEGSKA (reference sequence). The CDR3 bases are TGCAGTGCTAGAGATCAAGGCGGTGGGGATTCACCCCTCCACTTT. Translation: CSARDQGGGDSPLHF.

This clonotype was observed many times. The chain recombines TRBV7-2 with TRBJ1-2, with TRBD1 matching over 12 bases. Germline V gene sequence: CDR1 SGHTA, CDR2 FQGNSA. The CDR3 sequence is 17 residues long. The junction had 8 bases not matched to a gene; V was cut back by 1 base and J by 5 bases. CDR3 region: CASSLDRDRGLYYGYTF. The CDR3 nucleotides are TGTGCCAGCAGCTTAGACCGGGACAGGGGGCTTTATTATGGCTACACCTTC.

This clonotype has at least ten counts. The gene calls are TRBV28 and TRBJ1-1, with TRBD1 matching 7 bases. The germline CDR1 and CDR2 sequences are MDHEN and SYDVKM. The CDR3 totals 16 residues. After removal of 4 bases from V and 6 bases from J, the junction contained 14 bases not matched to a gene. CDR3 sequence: CASSSFDRVVYSEAFF. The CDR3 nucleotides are TGTGCCAGCAGTTCTTTTGACAGGGTGGTTTATTCTGAAGCTTTCTTT.

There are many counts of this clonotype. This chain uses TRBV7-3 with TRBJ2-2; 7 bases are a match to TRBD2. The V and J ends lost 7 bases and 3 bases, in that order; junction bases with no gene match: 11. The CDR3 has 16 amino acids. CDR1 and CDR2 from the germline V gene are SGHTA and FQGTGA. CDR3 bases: TGTGCCAGCACCCTGGGAGGGCCTTCTTACACCGGGGAGCTGTTTTTT. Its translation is CASTLGGPSYTGELFF.

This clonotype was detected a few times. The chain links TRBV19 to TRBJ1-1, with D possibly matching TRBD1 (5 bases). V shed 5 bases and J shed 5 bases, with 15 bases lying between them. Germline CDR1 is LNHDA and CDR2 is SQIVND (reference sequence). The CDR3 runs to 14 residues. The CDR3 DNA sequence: TGTGCCAGTAGTGCAGGGATCGGGGAGACTGAAGCTTTCTTT. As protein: CASSAGIGETEAFF.

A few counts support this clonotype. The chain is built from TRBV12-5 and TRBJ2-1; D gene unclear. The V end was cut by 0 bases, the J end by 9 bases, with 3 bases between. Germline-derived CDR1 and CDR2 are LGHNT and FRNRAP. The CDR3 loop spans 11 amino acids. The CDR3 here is CASGLVVEQFF. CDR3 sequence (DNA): TGTGCTAGTGGTTTGGTGGTTGAGCAGTTCTTC.

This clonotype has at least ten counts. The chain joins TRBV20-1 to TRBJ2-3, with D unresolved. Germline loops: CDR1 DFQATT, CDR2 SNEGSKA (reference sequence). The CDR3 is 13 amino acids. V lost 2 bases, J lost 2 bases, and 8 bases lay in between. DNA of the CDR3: TGCAGTGCTAGAAGGGCCAACACAGATACGCAGTATTTT. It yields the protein CSARRANTDTQYF.

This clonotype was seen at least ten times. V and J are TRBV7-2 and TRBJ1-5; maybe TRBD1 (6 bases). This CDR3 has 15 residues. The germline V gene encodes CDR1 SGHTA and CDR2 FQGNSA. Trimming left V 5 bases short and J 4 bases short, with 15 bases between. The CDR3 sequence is CASSPRGFGNQPQHF. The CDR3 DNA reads TGTGCCAGCAGCCCAAGGGGGTTTGGAAATCAGCCCCAGCATTTT.

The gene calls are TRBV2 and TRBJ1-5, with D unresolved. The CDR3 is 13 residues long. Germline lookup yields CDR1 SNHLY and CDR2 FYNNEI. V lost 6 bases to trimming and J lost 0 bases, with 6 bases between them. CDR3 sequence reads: CASSVNSNQPQHF. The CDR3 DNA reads TGTGCCAGCAGCGTGAATAGCAATCAGCCCCAGCATTTT. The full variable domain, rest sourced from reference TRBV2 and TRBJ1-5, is EPEVTQTPSHQVTQMGQEVILRCVPISNHLYFYWYRQILGQKVEFLVSFYNNEISEKSEIFDDQFSVERPDGSNFTLKIRSTKLEDSAMYFCASSVNSNQPQHFGDGTRLSIL.

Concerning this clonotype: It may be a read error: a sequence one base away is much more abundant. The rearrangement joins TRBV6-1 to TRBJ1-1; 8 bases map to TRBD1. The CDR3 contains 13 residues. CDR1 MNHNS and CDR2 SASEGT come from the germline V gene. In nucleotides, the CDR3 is TGTGCCAGCAGTGGGACAGGGACCACTGTAGCTTTCTTT. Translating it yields CASSGTGTTVAFF.

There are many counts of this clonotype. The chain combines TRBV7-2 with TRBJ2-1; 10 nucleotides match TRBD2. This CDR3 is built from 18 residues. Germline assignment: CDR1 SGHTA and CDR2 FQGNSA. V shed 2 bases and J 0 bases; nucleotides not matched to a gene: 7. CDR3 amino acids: CASSLRLAGASSYNEQFF. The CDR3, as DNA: TGTGCCAGCAGCTTACGTCTAGCGGGGGCAAGCTCCTACAATGAGCAGTTCTTC.

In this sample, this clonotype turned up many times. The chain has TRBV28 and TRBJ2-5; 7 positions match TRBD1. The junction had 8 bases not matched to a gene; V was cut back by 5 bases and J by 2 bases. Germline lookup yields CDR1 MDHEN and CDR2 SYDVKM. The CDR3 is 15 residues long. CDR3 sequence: CASSPPGTAQETQYF. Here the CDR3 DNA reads TGTGCCAGCAGTCCCCCGGGGACAGCGCAAGAGACCCAGTACTTC.

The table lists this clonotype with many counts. The CDR3 spells CASSLGDRGNQPQHF. The DNA of the CDR3 is TGTGCCAGCAGTTTGGGCGACAGGGGTAATCAGCCCCAGCATTTT. The rearrangement uses TRBV28 and TRBJ1-5, with 8 bases aligning to TRBD1. Germline loops: CDR1 MDHEN, CDR2 SYDVKM. The J segment lost 4 bases and the V segment lost 3 bases, leaving 5 bases of the junction unmatched. The CDR3 has 15 amino acids.

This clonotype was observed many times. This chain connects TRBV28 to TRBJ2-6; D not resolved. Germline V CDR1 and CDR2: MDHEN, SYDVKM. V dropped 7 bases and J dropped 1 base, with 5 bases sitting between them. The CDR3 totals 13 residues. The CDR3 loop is CASTLSGANVLTF. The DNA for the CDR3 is TGTGCCAGCACCTTATCTGGGGCCAACGTCCTGACTTTC.

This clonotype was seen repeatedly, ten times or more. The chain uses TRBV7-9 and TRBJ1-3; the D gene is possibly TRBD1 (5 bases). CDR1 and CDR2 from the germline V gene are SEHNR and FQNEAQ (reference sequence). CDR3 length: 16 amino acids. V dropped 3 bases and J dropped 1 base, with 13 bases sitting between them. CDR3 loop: CASSLEDSPSGNTIYF. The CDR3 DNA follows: TGTGCCAGCAGCTTGGAAGACAGCCCGTCTGGAAACACCATATATTTT.

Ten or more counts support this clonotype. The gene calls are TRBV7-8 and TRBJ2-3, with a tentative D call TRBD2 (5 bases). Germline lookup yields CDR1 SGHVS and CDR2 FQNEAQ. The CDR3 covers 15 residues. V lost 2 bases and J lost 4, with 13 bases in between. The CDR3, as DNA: TGTGCCAGCAGCTTAACAAGGGAGAGAGCAGATACGCAGTATTTT. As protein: CASSLTRERADTQYF. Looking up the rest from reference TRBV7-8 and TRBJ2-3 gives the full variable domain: GAGVSQSPRYKVAKRGQDVALRCDPISGHVSLFWYQQALGQGPEFLTYFQNEAQLDKSGLPSDRFFAERPEGSVSTLKIQRTQQEDSAVYLCASSLTRERADTQYFGPGTRLTVL.

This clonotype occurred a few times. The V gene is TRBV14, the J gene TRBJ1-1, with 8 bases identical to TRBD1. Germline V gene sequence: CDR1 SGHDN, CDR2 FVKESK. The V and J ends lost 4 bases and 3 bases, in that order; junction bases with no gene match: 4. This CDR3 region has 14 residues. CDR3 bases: TGTGCCAGCAGCCCCTGGACAGGGTACACTGAAGCTTTCTTT. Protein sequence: CASSPWTGYTEAFF.

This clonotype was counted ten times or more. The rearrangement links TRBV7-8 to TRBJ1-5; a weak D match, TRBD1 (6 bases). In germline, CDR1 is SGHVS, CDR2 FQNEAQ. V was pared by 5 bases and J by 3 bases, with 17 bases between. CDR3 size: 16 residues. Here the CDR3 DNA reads TGTGCCAGCAGCCCCCAGAGGGGACACAACAATCAGCCCCAGCATTTT. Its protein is CASSPQRGHNNQPQHF.

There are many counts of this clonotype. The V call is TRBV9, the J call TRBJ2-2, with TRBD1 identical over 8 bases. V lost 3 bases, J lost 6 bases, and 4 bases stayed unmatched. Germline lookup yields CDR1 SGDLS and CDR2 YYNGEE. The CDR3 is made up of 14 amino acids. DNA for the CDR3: TGTGCCAGCAGCGGGACAGGGCGGTCCGGGGAGCTGTTTTTT. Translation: CASSGTGRSGELFF.

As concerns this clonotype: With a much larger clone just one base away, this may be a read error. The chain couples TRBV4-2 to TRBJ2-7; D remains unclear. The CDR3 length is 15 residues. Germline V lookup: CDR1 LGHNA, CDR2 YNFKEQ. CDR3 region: CANSLSSVSSYEQYF. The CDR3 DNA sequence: TGTGCCAACAGCCTTTCTTCCGTTAGCTCCTACGAGCAGTACTTC.

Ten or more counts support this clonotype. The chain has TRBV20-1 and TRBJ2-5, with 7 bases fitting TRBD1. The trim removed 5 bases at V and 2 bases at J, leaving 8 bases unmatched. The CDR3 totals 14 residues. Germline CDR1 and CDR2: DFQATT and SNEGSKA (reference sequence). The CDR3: CSAFDRVEQETQYF. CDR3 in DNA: TGCAGTGCTTTCGACAGGGTGGAACAAGAGACCCAGTACTTC.

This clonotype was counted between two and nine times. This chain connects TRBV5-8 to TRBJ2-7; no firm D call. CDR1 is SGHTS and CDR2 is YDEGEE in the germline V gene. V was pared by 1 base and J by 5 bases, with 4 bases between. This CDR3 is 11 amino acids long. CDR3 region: CASSLYNEQYF. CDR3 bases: TGTGCCAGCAGCTTGTATAACGAGCAGTACTTC.

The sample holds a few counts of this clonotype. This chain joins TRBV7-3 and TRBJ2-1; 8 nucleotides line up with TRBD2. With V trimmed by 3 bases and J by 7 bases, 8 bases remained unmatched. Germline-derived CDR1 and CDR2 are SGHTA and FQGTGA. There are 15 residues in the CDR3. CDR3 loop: CASSFGAGEHNEQFF. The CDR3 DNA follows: TGTGCCAGCAGCTTCGGAGCGGGGGAACATAATGAGCAGTTCTTC.

CDR3 loop: CASSVSRSTRSRGEQYF. The DNA for the CDR3 is TGTGCCAGCAGCGTAAGCCGCTCGACTAGGTCGAGGGGCGAGCAGTACTTC. The chain couples TRBV7-8 to TRBJ2-7; a possible D gene is TRBD2 (6 bases). The CDR3 contains 17 residues. The V gene lost 5 bases and the J gene lost 6 bases, with 26 bases spanning the gap. In germline, CDR1 is SGHVS, CDR2 FQNEAQ.